The T cell receptor (beta chain) under discussion was sequenced for a study of response to subunit inactivated influenza vaccine. J gave up 4 bases and V 6 bases, and 4 bases lay outside the gene matches. The CDR3 has 14 residues. Germline CDR1 is SEHNR and CDR2 is FQNEAQ (reference sequence). Turning to this clonotype: Its matching antigen is unknown.

Study-level points and caveats: That few new T cells are recruited by each seasonal influenza vaccination was the authors' suggestion.

TCRdb independently ran MiXCR on the RT-PCR reads; one entry per CDR3 protein. The sample lists 530,000 or so distinct CDR3 sequences, about 25% seen once, with 1.9% in the top ten. The rearrangement uses TRBV7-9 and TRBJ2-5; the match to TRBD1 covers 11 bases. The source of this sequence is a man aged 45 to 65 who received an inactivated influenza vaccine. Sequencing was performed on CD4+ T cells sorted from PBMCs, taken 4 to 6 days after vaccination. CDR3 amino acids: CASRGQGAVETQYF. The CDR3, as DNA: TGTGCCAGCAGAGGACAGGGGGCTGTAGAGACCCAGTACTTC.